A single count supports the clone carrying this TCR beta chain. Its antigen is undetermined. This entry belongs to a study of chemoradiotherapy in HPV16-positive cancers. Study-wide background: Two HPV16-positive patients' cells yielded candidate HPV-specific clones and common motifs. Study-level findings and limits: In HPV16-positive patients, HPV-responsive T-cell expansion tracked better recurrence-free survival. During treatment, candidate HPV-specific clones and E7-related motifs expanded in tumor.

Assay used: immunoSEQ multiplex PCR; TCRdb lists only in-frame clones, some missing. The table shows roughly 1,900 clones, with roughly 90% occurring only once. The CDR3 totals 14 residues. The germline gives CDR1 SGHTS, CDR2 YDEGEE. Trimming at V came to 3 bases and at J to 10 bases, leaving 8 bases not matched to a gene. Sequencing was performed on tumor tissue, taken from a patient who underwent chemoradiotherapy. This chain links TRBV5-8 with TRBJ1-4; 8 nucleotides align to TRBD1. The source is a human donor with HPV-associated anogenital cancer. The CDR3 bases are TGTGCCAGCAGCTCCGACAGGGGACGCGGAAAACTGTTTTTT. Protein sequence: CASSSDRGRGKLFF.